The 8 T cell receptor beta chains below come from one sample, sequenced in a study of T cell responses to AZD1222 COVID-19 vaccine. Using immunoSEQ multiplex PCR, the repertoire was profiled, and TCRdb retains in-frame clones only, with some absent. The sample has tens of thousands of clones; roughly 91% are singletons. Sequencing was performed on peripheral blood, taken 28 days after the second AZD1222 dose. These receptors were obtained from an adult who received the AZD1222 COVID-19 vaccine.

This clone was observed a single time. The chain is built from TRBV19 and TRBJ1-4; D is ambiguous. CDR3 size: 15 residues. Germline loops: CDR1 LNHDA, CDR2 SQIVND (reference sequence). Trimming removed 1 base from V and 3 bases from J, with 9 bases in between. In DNA, the CDR3 is TGTGCCAGTAGTATAGTCGGAGGCCCTAATGAAAAACTGTTTTTT. Translation: CASSIVGGPNEKLFF.

The J gene is TRBJ1-5, the V gene TRBV4-2; D not resolved. Germline-derived CDR1 and CDR2 are LGHNA and YNFKEQ. The CDR3 has 15 residues. Trimming removed 0 bases at V and 6 bases at J, with 12 bases between. The CDR3 nucleotides are TGTGCCAGCAGCCAAGATTCAGGCGGCGGTCAGCCCCAGCATTTT. This sequence encodes CASSQDSGGGQPQHF.

This chain links TRBV5-1 with TRBJ2-1, with TRBD2 matching 10 bases. The trim removed 3 bases at V and 4 bases at J, leaving 13 bases unmatched. In germline, CDR1 is SGHRS, CDR2 YFSETQ. The CDR3 length is 18 residues. CDR3 sequence: CASSYGQRGGRLYNEQFF. In DNA, the CDR3 is TGCGCCAGCAGCTATGGCCAGCGGGGGGGGCGCTTATACAATGAGCAGTTCTTC. The full variable domain, its missing parts supplied by reference TRBV5-1 and TRBJ2-1, is KAGVTQTPRYLIKTRGQQVTLSCSPISGHRSVSWYQQTPGQGLQFLFEYFSETQRNKGNFPGRFSGRQFSNSRSEMNVSTLELGDSALYLCASSYGQRGGRLYNEQFFGPGTRLTVL.

Here the CDR3 reads CASSRDRGLTDTQYF. The CDR3, as DNA: TGTGCCAGCAGCCGGGACAGGGGCCTCACAGATACGCAGTATTTT. The J gene is TRBJ2-3, the V gene TRBV5-5; TRBD1 agrees at 10 bases. Trimming removed 4 bases from V and 2 bases from J; junction bases left unmatched: 4. CDR1 is SGHKS and CDR2 is YYEKEE in the germline V gene (reference sequence). The CDR3 covers 15 residues.

V usage is TRBV5-4 and J usage is TRBJ2-7, with TRBD1 identical over 12 bases. Trimming cost V 0 bases and J 4 bases; bases outside gene matches: 2. Germline assignment: CDR1 SGHNT and CDR2 YYREEE (reference sequence). This CDR3 has 15 residues. CDR3 residues: CASSLGGQGAYEQYF. The CDR3 DNA reads as TGTGCCAGCAGCTTGGGGGGACAGGGGGCTTACGAGCAGTACTTC.

The V and J genes are TRBV9 and TRBJ1-2; the D is unclear. Germline V gene lookup returns CDR1 SGDLS and CDR2 YYNGEE. With 3 bases removed from V and 2 bases from J, the gap between germline ends came to 11 bases. The CDR3 covers 14 residues. This CDR3 reads CASSDGRGNYGYTF. The CDR3 DNA sequence: TGTGCCAGCAGCGACGGTCGAGGGAACTATGGCTACACCTTC.

The rearrangement uses TRBV7-2 and TRBJ1-5; TRBD1 might be the D (6 bases). The CDR3 has 15 residues. Trimming stripped 1 base from V and 5 bases from J, with 12 bases between. The V gene's germline CDR1 is SGHTA and CDR2 FQGNSA. CDR3 DNA sequence: TGTGCCAGCAGCTTAGGAGACAGGCAGGATCAGCCCCAGCATTTT. This translates into CASSLGDRQDQPQHF.

The V and J genes are TRBV5-1 and TRBJ1-1; no definite D call. Trimming shortened V by 4 bases and J by 5 bases, and 12 bases separated the two germline ends. The CDR3 is made up of 13 amino acids. Germline CDR1 SGHRS, CDR2 YFSETQ. CDR3 sequence (DNA): TGCGCCAGCAGCACGGAAAGCGGGACTGAAGCTTTCTTT. Its translation is CASSTESGTEAFF.